One and the same sample provided the 27 T cell receptor beta chains below, sequenced in a study of OX40 agonist ivuxolimab in advanced cancers. Only in-frame clones appear in the TCRdb table, and some are missing; sequencing was by immunoSEQ multiplex PCR. This sample yields just under 65,000 clones, of which 80% to 90% are seen a single time; under 14% belongs to the top ten. This specimen was CD4+ or CD8+ T cells sorted from blood, taken in a trial of the OX40 agonist ivuxolimab. Receptor source: an adult with an advanced solid tumor such as melanoma, head and neck, liver or kidney cancer.

The genes are TRBV21-1 and TRBJ2-1; the DNA was not used to check the table's D call, TRBD2. TRBV21-1 is flagged as a pseudogene. The CDR3 is 22 residues long. The CDR3 sequence is CASSKNPGERQQKYRSYNEQFF. CDR3 sequence (DNA): TGTGCCAGCAGCAAAAATCCGGGGGAAAGGCAGCAAAAATACCGCTCCTACAATGAGCAGTTCTTC.

The CDR3 region is CASTINSNYGYTF. The CDR3 region has the DNA TGTGCCAGCACTATTAATTCTAACTATGGCTACACCTTC. The J gene is TRBJ1-2, the V gene TRBV6-6; unclear D gene. Looked up from germline, CDR1 is MNHNY and CDR2 is SVGAGI (reference sequence). The CDR3 has 13 amino acids. Between the trimmed V and J ends, which lost 7 bases and 0 bases, there was a span of 9 bases.

The V call is TRBV19, the J call TRBJ1-1; TRBD1 aligns across 7 bases. The germline V gene has CDR1 LNHDA and CDR2 SQIVND (reference sequence). Trimming removed 3 bases from V and 5 bases from J; junction bases left unmatched: 6. The CDR3 extends over 14 amino acids. The CDR3, as DNA: TGTGCCAGTAGTATTAGCTCAGGGGGAACTGAAGCTTTCTTT. This gives the protein CASSISSGGTEAFF.

The V call is TRBV5-6, the J call TRBJ2-7; D gene uncertain. The V end lost 0 bases, the J end lost 2 bases, and 9 bases lay between the germline ends. The V gene's germline CDR1 is SGHDT and CDR2 YYEEEE. CDR3 length: 14 amino acids. CDR3 protein: CASSLVAETYEQYF. The DNA of the CDR3 is TGTGCCAGCAGCTTGGTAGCAGAGACCTACGAGCAGTACTTC.

This chain uses TRBV28 with TRBJ2-7; 9 positions agree with TRBD2. Germline CDR1 reads MDHEN; CDR2 reads SYDVKM. The CDR3 is made up of 16 amino acids. Losses at the gene ends were 5 bases for V and 3 bases for J; bases not matched to a gene: 11. CDR3 nucleotide sequence: TGTGCCAGCAGTCCGGGGGGACTAGCTGAGTTCTACGAGCAGTACTTC. This gives the protein CASSPGGLAEFYEQYF.

This clone was counted a single time. CDR3 in DNA: TGTGCCAGCAGCGACGGGGGAGGTCAGCCCCAGCATTTT. Translated: CASSDGGGQPQHF. This chain connects TRBV7-9 to TRBJ1-5; D is possibly TRBD1 (5 bases). The CDR3 runs 13 residues. V lost 5 bases and J lost 6, with 11 bases in between. Germline V gives CDR1 SEHNR, CDR2 FQNEAQ (reference sequence).

The chain has TRBV19 and TRBJ2-1, with 10 bases aligning to TRBD2. The CDR3 has 16 residues. V lost 3 bases, J lost 4 bases, and 6 bases stayed unmatched. Germline V gene lookup returns CDR1 LNHDA and CDR2 SQIVND (reference sequence). CDR3 nucleotides: TGTGCCAGTAGTATGTTAGGGACTAGCGCATACAATGAGCAGTTCTTC. Residues: CASSMLGTSAYNEQFF.

This clone was seen a few times. V is TRBV5-1 and J is TRBJ2-5; perhaps TRBD2 as D (6 bases). Looked up from germline, CDR1 is SGHRS and CDR2 is YFSETQ. Between the trimmed V and J ends, which lost 4 bases and 2 bases, there was a span of 18 bases. This CDR3 region has 16 residues. The CDR3 DNA reads TGCGCCAGCAGCCCGGGTGTGGGAGGAGGGCAAGAGACCCAGTACTTC. Translating it yields CASSPGVGGGQETQYF.

The chain couples TRBV2 to TRBJ2-7; 10 bases fit TRBD1. The CDR3 runs 13 residues. CDR1 is SNHLY, CDR2 FYNNEI, per germline. Trimming at V came to 6 bases and at J to 2 bases, leaving 1 base not matched to a gene. The CDR3 protein is CASSGQGAYEQYF. The CDR3 DNA follows: TGTGCCAGCAGCGGACAGGGGGCCTACGAGCAGTACTTC. Full variable domain (outside the CDR3, taken from reference TRBV2 and TRBJ2-7): EPEVTQTPSHQVTQMGQEVILRCVPISNHLYFYWYRQILGQKVEFLVSFYNNEISEKSEIFDDQFSVERPDGSNFTLKIRSTKLEDSAMYFCASSGQGAYEQYFGPGTRLTVT.

The chain has TRBV29-1 and TRBJ1-1, with D possibly TRBD1 on 6 matching bases. The CDR3 covers 13 residues. The germline CDR1 and CDR2 sequences are SQVTM and ANQGSEA. V dropped 4 bases and J dropped 4 bases, with 13 bases sitting between them. In DNA, the CDR3 is TGCAGCGTTGTTGCAGGGACACTCACTGAAGCTTTCTTT. Amino acids: CSVVAGTLTEAFF.

This chain uses TRBV28 with TRBJ2-7; D call uncertain. Germline lookup yields CDR1 MDHEN and CDR2 SYDVKM. This CDR3 has 14 residues. The ends were cut back, 2 bases at V and 3 bases at J, with 11 bases in the middle. CDR3 in DNA: TGTGCCAGCAGTTTAGCCTCTGACATCTACGAGCAGTACTTC. This encodes CASSLASDIYEQYF.

The V gene is TRBV2, the J gene TRBJ2-7; D may match TRBD1 or TRBD2 (5 bases each). V lost 6 bases and J 3 bases, leaving 15 bases between the germline ends. CDR3 length: 14 amino acids. Germline loops: CDR1 SNHLY, CDR2 FYNNEI. The CDR3 is CASRPGTANYEQYF. CDR3 bases: TGTGCCAGCAGACCCGGGACGGCAAACTACGAGCAGTACTTC.

The chain combines TRBV28 with TRBJ1-6, with 8 bases matching TRBD1. V lost 5 bases and J lost 8; bases outside the gene matches: 17. The CDR3 has 18 residues. Germline CDR1 is MDHEN and CDR2 is SYDVKM. CDR3 in DNA: TGTGCCAGCAGTCGTTCCAGGGGGCTGGGTTCTGTCGATTCACCCCTCCACTTT. Its protein product is CASSRSRGLGSVDSPLHF.

The chain employs TRBV7-6 and TRBJ1-6; tentatively, D is TRBD1 (6 bases). The CDR3 is 15 amino acids. Germline CDR1 SGHVS, CDR2 FNYEAQ. Deletions cut 5 bases from V and 0 bases from J, with 8 bases between. CDR3 region: CASSRQVSYNSPLHF. The DNA for the CDR3 is TGTGCCAGCAGCCGACAGGTCTCCTATAATTCACCCCTCCACTTT. The full variable domain, rest sourced from reference TRBV7-6 and TRBJ1-6, is GAGVSQSPRYKVTKRGQDVALRCDPISGHVSLYWYRQALGQGPEFLTYFNYEAQQDKSGLPNDRFSAERPEGSISTLTIQRTEQRDSAMYRCASSRQVSYNSPLHFGNGTRLTVT.

The chain is built from TRBV27 and TRBJ1-5; 7 nucleotides align to TRBD1. This CDR3 has 16 residues. Germline V gene lookup returns CDR1 MNHEY and CDR2 SMNVEV (reference sequence). V trimming: 6 bases; J trimming: 0 bases; junction bases outside the gene matches: 8. For the CDR3, the DNA is TGTGCCAGCAGCCAACAGGGGACCCATAGCAATCAGCCCCAGCATTTT. Protein product: CASSQQGTHSNQPQHF.

The gene calls are TRBV14 and TRBJ1-6; no clear D. Trimming cost V 3 bases and J 3 bases, with 12 bases left between them. CDR1 is SGHDN and CDR2 is FVKESK in the germline V gene. The CDR3 contains 16 residues. DNA for the CDR3: TGTGCCAGCAGCCACACCGTCCCCCGCTATAATTCACCCCTCCACTTT. This encodes CASSHTVPRYNSPLHF.

The rearrangement links TRBV28 to TRBJ1-1, with D perhaps TRBD1 (6 bases). Germline V lookup: CDR1 MDHEN, CDR2 SYDVKM. With 8 bases removed from V and 1 base from J, the gap between germline ends came to 11 bases. This CDR3 spans 13 amino acids. The DNA of the CDR3 is TGTGCCAGCGAACCGGGACAGAACACTGAAGCTTTCTTT. It encodes CASEPGQNTEAFF.

This chain uses TRBV18 with TRBJ1-6, with TRBD1 matching over 7 bases. V was clipped by 6 bases and J by 4 bases; unmatched bases: 6. The germline V gene has CDR1 KGHSH and CDR2 LQKENI. CDR3 length equals 15 residues. For the CDR3, the DNA is TGTGCCAGCTCGTACAGGGGTCTATATAATTCACCCCTCCACTTT. Protein product: CASSYRGLYNSPLHF.

This clone was picked up one time. V is TRBV4-1 and J is TRBJ2-1, with 7 nucleotides matching TRBD2. CDR3 length: 16 amino acids. V shed 6 bases, J shed 4 bases, and the junction held 12 bases outside the gene matches. The germline V gene encodes CDR1 MGHRA and CDR2 YSYEKL. The CDR3 DNA reads as TGCGCCAGCAGGGACTTAGCGGGTTCCTCGTACAATGAGCAGTTCTTC. Protein: CASRDLAGSSYNEQFF.

The chain joins TRBV7-3 to TRBJ1-6; D is unclear. The germline gives CDR1 SGHTA, CDR2 FQGTGA. V lost 5 bases to trimming and J lost 10 bases, with 21 bases between them. This CDR3 has 16 residues. CDR3 DNA: TGTGCCAGCAGCCTGGGCCATGCGGGGATAGGATCACCCCTCCACTTT. It yields the protein CASSLGHAGIGSPLHF.

The V call is TRBV5-1, the J call TRBJ1-6, with D possibly matching TRBD1 (6 bases). The CDR3 has 15 residues. The germline V and J ends were trimmed by 0 bases and 9 bases, with 13 bases remaining between them. Germline values: CDR1 SGHRS, CDR2 YFSETQ. CDR3 DNA sequence: TGCGCCAGCAGCTTGGAGCCGGGGGCGGCTTCACCCCTCCACTTT. It is translated as CASSLEPGAASPLHF.

The V call is TRBV5-5, the J call TRBJ2-7; D is uncertain. Germline CDR1 SGHKS, CDR2 YYEKEE (reference sequence). The CDR3 consists of 13 residues. Between the trimmed V and J ends, which lost 0 bases and 4 bases, there was a span of 8 bases. CDR3 sequence reads: CASSLDRLYEQYF. In DNA form, the CDR3 reads TGTGCCAGCAGCTTGGACAGACTGTACGAGCAGTACTTC.

This sequence joins TRBV10-1 and TRBJ2-7; 8 bases agree with TRBD2. The germline CDR1 and CDR2 sequences are WNHNN and SYGVQD (reference sequence). The CDR3 consists of 13 residues. The V gene end was trimmed by 3 bases and the J gene end by 4 bases; junction bases not matched to a gene: 2. The CDR3 region has the DNA TGCGCCAGCAGTGAACGGGAGGGATACGAGCAGTACTTC. It translates to CASSEREGYEQYF.

The gene calls are TRBV25-1 and TRBJ2-7; 9 nucleotides line up with TRBD1. The CDR3 has 15 amino acids. CDR1 and CDR2 (germline): MGHDK, SYGVNS. Losses at the gene ends were 3 bases for V and 5 bases for J; bases not matched to a gene: 8. The CDR3 is CASSEPGQGVDEQYF. The CDR3 nucleotides read TGTGCCAGCAGTGAGCCGGGACAGGGTGTCGACGAGCAGTACTTC.

V is TRBV6-5 and J is TRBJ2-7; TRBD2 is a possible D gene (6 bases). Germline V gene data show CDR1 as MNHEY and CDR2 as SVGAGI. CDR3 length equals 14 residues. Between the trimmed V and J ends, which lost 6 bases and 7 bases, there was a span of 19 bases. The CDR3: CASSPGTLAREQYF. CDR3 in DNA: TGTGCCAGCAGCCCCGGGACTTTAGCAAGGGAGCAGTACTTC.

There are a few counts of this clone. The chain combines TRBV4-1 with TRBJ1-5; D unresolved. V was cut by 2 bases and J by 3 bases, with 5 bases left in between. The CDR3 length is 13 residues. Germline-derived CDR1 and CDR2 are MGHRA and YSYEKL. CDR3 in DNA: TGCGCCAGCAGCCAAAGAGACAATCAGCCCCAGCATTTT. This gives the protein CASSQRDNQPQHF.

The rearrangement links TRBV6-1 to TRBJ2-7; D possibly corresponds to TRBD2 (5 bases). CDR1 is MNHNS, CDR2 SASEGT, per germline. This CDR3 has 12 residues. Trimming removed 5 bases from V and 3 bases from J, with 8 bases in between. The CDR3 region has the DNA TGTGCCAGCAGTCCGGCGGGCTACGAGCAGTACTTC. It is translated as CASSPAGYEQYF.